This T cell receptor beta chain was recorded in a study of T cells in Graves' hyperthyroidism and ophthalmopathy. TCR beta CDR3 sequences were amplified from RNA transcripts. An initial round of RT-PCR targeting the TCR CDR3 relied on the HTBI primer set. TCRdb reprocessed the multiplex PCR reads with MiXCR, giving one entry per CDR3 protein. The sample gives more than 600,000 distinct CDR3 sequences, about 16% of which show up once; roughly 8% is in the top ten. Turning to this clonotype: Its target is unknown. This clone may be a read error of a much larger clone one base away.

Study findings and constraints: Using 13 V-J features, a model discriminated ophthalmopathy from stable hyperthyroidism.

This CDR3 region has 17 residues. Germline V gives CDR1 MNHEY, CDR2 SVGAGI. The V and J ends lost 3 bases and 0 bases respectively, with 18 bases between them. Patients were excluded for uncontrolled infection, other autoimmune disease, pregnancy or lactation. This sequence originates from a man in his late teens or twenties with Graves' hyperthyroidism. The chain couples TRBV6-5 to TRBJ2-7; the D is unclear. Sequenced material: blood. The CDR3 loop is CASSYPWSRGSSYEQYF. In nucleotides, the CDR3 is TGTGCCAGCAGTTATCCTTGGTCGCGCGGAAGCTCCTACGAGCAGTACTTC.